This T cell receptor beta chain originates from a study of T cells in Graves' hyperthyroidism and ophthalmopathy. As for the study in general: Any treatment followed the collection of peripheral blood at initial diagnosis.

The table lists this clonotype with many counts. The germline gives CDR1 SGHTA, CDR2 FQGNSA. The CDR3 is made up of 15 amino acids. Trimming removed 1 base from V and 2 bases from J, with 11 bases in between. Amplified TCR beta CDR3 regions derived from RNA transcripts. The TCR CDR3 was amplified in a first-round RT-PCR using the HTBI primer set. TCRdb re-derived calls from the multiplex PCR reads in MiXCR, one entry per CDR3 protein. The table has 500,000 to 550,000 distinct CDR3 sequences, less than 25% seen once. The sample comprised blood. The receptor comes from a man aged 18 to 30 with Graves' hyperthyroidism. The chain recombines TRBV7-2 with TRBJ2-5; D uncertain. The CDR3 loop reads CASSLESYYQETQYF. The DNA for the CDR3 is TGTGCCAGCAGCTTAGAATCCTACTATCAAGAGACCCAGTACTTC.